The clone carrying this TCR beta chain was recorded at least ten times. As yet, its antigen is unknown. The sample belongs to a study of read filtering for tumor transcriptome and immune sequencing. For the study at large: DNase treatment preceded whole-transcriptome library preparation. Study findings and constraints: Even smaller IR-seq throughput identified most shared clonotypes.

From roughly 390 ng of RNA, a library with molecular barcoded alpha/delta and beta/gamma adaptors was made. MiXCR, applied by TCRdb to the reads, yields one record per CDR3 protein. Of 85,000 to 100,000 distinct CDR3 sequences detected, roughly 21% appear once; the ten largest clones hold around 10%. V was clipped by 4 bases and J by 3 bases; unmatched bases: 2. Germline V gives CDR1 SGHDN, CDR2 FVKESK. This CDR3 comprises 14 residues. This TCR was recovered from a donor at least 40 years old with multiple myeloma. Sequencing input: a population of CD138-negative cells sorted from bone marrow. The V and J genes are TRBV14 and TRBJ2-7, with TRBD2 matching 11 bases. CDR3 sequence (DNA): TGTGCCAGCAGCCGACTAGCGGGGAACTACGAGCAGTACTTC. Amino acid sequence: CASSRLAGNYEQYF.